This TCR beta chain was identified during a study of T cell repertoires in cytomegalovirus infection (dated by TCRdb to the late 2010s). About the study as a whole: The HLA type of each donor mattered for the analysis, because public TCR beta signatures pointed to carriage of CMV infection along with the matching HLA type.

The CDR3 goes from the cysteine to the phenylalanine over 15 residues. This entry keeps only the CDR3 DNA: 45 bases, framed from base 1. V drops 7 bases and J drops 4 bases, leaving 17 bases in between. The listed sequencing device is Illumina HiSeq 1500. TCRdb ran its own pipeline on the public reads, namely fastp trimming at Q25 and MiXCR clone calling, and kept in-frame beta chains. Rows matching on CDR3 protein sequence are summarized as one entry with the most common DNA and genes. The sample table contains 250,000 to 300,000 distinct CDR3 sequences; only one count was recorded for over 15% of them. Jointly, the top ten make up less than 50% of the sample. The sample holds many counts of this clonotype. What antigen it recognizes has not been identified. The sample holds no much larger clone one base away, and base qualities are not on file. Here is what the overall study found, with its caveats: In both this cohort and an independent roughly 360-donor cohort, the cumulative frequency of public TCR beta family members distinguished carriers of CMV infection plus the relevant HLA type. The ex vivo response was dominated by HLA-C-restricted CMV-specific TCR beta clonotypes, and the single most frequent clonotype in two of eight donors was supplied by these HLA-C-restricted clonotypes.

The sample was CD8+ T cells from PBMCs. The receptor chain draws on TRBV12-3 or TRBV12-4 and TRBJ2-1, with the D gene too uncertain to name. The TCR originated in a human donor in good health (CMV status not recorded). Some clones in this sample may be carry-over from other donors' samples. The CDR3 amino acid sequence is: CASTIPPPVYNEQFF. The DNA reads TGTGCCAGCACCATCCCCCCCCCTGTGTACAATGAGCAGTTCTTC.